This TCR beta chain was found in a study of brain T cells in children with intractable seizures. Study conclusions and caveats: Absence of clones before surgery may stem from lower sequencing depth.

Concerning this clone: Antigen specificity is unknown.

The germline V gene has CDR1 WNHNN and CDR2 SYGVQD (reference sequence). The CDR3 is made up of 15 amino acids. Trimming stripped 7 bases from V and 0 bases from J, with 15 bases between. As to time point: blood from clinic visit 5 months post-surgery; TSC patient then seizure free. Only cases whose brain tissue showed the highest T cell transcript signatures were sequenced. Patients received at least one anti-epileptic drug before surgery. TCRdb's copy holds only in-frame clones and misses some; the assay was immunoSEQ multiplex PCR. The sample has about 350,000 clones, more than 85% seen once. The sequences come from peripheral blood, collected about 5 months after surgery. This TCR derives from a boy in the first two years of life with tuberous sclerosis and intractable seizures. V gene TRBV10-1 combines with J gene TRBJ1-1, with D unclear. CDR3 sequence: CASTRVYAMNTEAFF. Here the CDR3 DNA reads TGCGCCAGCACCCGAGTGTATGCCATGAACACTGAAGCTTTCTTT.